These 8 T cell receptor beta chains originate from one sample sequenced in a study of T cell changes during pregnancy in multiple sclerosis. Sequencing was performed with immunoSEQ multiplex PCR; in TCRdb, only in-frame clones are kept and a portion is missing. The sample has 50,000 to 65,000 clones, 93% seen once. The starting material was CD8+ T cells from peripheral blood mononuclear cells, obtained in the second trimester of pregnancy. The origin of the receptors is a female donor with multiple sclerosis, enrolled in a pregnancy study.

This chain connects TRBV28 to TRBJ1-2; TRBD1 aligns across 7 bases. The CDR3 totals 14 residues. The germline CDR1 and CDR2 sequences are MDHEN and SYDVKM. With 2 bases clipped from V and 8 bases from J, the junction kept 8 bases outside the gene matches. The CDR3 sequence: CASSLGDRADGYTF. DNA of the CDR3: TGTGCCAGCAGTTTAGGAGACAGGGCGGACGGCTACACCTTC.

The CDR3 spells CASSIKLYNEQFF. DNA for the CDR3: TGTGCCAGTAGTATTAAGCTATACAATGAGCAGTTCTTC. The rearrangement joins TRBV19 to TRBJ2-1; D not resolved. V was pared by 3 bases and J by 4 bases, with 7 bases between. From germline, CDR1 is LNHDA and CDR2 SQIVND (reference sequence). The CDR3 sequence is 13 residues long.

The chain combines TRBV27 with TRBJ1-3; D remains ambiguous. Germline V gene lookup returns CDR1 MNHEY and CDR2 SMNVEV (reference sequence). This CDR3 has 15 amino acids. V lost 0 bases and J lost 0, with 6 bases in between. Written as DNA, the CDR3 is TGTGCCAGCAGTTTATCATGGCCCTCTGGAAACACCATATATTTT. Residues: CASSLSWPSGNTIYF.

The gene calls are TRBV6-5 and TRBJ1-4, with D unresolved. The germline CDR1 and CDR2 sequences are MNHEY and SVGAGI. The CDR3 totals 14 residues. V lost 5 bases and J lost 7, with 14 bases in between. DNA for the CDR3: TGTGCCAGCAGTCCCCGGAGGTCGGGTGAAAAACTGTTTTTT. It codes for CASSPRRSGEKLFF.

In its sample, this clone was seen once. V gene TRBV7-9 combines with J gene TRBJ2-7, with D unresolved. With 1 base removed from V and 3 bases from J, the gap between germline ends came to 10 bases. The CDR3 consists of 14 residues. Germline V CDR1 and CDR2: SEHNR, FQNEAQ (reference sequence). This CDR3 is CASSLENILYEQYF. In nucleotides, the CDR3 is TGTGCCAGCAGCTTAGAGAACATTCTCTACGAGCAGTACTTC. Using reference TRBV7-9 and TRBJ2-7 for the parts outside the CDR3, the full variable domain is DTGVSQNPRHKITKRGQNVTFRCDPISEHNRLYWYRQTLGQGPEFLTYFQNEAQLEKSRLLSDRFSAERPKGSFSTLEIQRTEQGDSAMYLCASSLENILYEQYFGPGTRLTVT.

This clone was found once. V is TRBV5-4 and J is TRBJ2-5; the D gene is possibly TRBD2 (7 bases). Germline assignment: CDR1 SGHNT and CDR2 YYREEE (reference sequence). There are 15 residues in the CDR3. V dropped 3 bases and J dropped 4 bases, with 16 bases sitting between them. DNA for the CDR3: TGTGCCAGCAGCTGGGTCCCAGGGGAGGGAGAGACCCAGTACTTC. Encoded protein: CASSWVPGEGETQYF. The variable domain in full, with the rest retrieved from reference TRBV5-4 and TRBJ2-5, is ETGVTQSPTHLIKTRGQQVTLRCSSQSGHNTVSWYQQALGQGPQFIFQYYREEENGRGNFPPRFSGLQFPNYSSELNVNALELDDSALYLCASSWVPGEGETQYFGPGTRLLVL.

The chain is built from TRBV5-1 and TRBJ1-2; 9 positions agree with TRBD1. V dropped 1 base and J dropped 3; count of bases not matched to a gene: 10. Germline V lookup: CDR1 SGHRS, CDR2 YFSETQ. The CDR3 totals 17 residues. CDR3 DNA: TGCGCCAGCAGCTTGCCGGGACAGGGAGGCGAAGACTATGGCTACACCTTC. Amino acid sequence: CASSLPGQGGEDYGYTF.

The chain uses TRBV7-3 and TRBJ2-7; 10 bases line up with TRBD1. Trimming removed 5 bases from V and 7 bases from J; junction bases left unmatched: 8. Germline CDR1 SGHTA, CDR2 FQGTGA. The CDR3 has 14 residues. CDR3 sequence reads: CASSIGTGDREQYF. The CDR3 coding sequence is TGTGCCAGCAGCATCGGGACAGGGGACCGAGAGCAGTACTTC.